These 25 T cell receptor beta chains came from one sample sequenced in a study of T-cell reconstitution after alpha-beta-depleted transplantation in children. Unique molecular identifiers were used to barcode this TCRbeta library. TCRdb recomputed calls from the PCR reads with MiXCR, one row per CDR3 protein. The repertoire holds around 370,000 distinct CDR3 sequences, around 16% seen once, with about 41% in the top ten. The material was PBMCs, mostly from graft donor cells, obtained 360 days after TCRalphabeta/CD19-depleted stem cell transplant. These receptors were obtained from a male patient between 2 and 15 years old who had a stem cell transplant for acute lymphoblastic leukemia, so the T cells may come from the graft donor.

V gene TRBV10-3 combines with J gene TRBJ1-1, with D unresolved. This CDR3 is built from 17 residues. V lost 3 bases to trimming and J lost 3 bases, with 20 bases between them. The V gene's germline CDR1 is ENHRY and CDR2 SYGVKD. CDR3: CAISEPPGVSMDTEAFF. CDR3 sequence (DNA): TGTGCCATCAGTGAACCGCCGGGAGTAAGTATGGACACTGAAGCTTTCTTT.

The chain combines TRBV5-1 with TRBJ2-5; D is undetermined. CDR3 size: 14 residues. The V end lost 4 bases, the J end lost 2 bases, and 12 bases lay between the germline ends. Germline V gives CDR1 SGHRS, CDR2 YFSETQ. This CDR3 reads CASSPVDTQETQYF. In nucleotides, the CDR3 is TGCGCCAGCAGCCCGGTCGACACTCAAGAGACCCAGTACTTC.

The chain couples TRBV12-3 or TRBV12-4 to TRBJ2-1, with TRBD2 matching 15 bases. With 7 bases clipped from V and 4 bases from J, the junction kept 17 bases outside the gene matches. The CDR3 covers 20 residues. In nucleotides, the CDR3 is TGTGCCAGCACCTTCCTTGGGACTAGCGGGAGGCGAGCCCCGTACAATGAGCAGTTCTTC. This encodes CASTFLGTSGRRAPYNEQFF.

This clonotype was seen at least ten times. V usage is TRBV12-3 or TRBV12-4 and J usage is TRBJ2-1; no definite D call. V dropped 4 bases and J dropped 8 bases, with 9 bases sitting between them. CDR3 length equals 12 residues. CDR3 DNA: TGTGCCAGCAGTTCGGGCTTCTATGAGCAGTTCTTC. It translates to CASSSGFYEQFF.

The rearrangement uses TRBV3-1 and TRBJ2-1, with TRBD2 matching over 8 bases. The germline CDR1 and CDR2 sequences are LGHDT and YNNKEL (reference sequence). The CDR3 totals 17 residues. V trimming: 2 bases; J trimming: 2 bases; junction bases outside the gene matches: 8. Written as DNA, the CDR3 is TGTGCCAGCAGCCAATCAGGAGCGGGAGTGCCCTACAATGAGCAGTTCTTC. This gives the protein CASSQSGAGVPYNEQFF.

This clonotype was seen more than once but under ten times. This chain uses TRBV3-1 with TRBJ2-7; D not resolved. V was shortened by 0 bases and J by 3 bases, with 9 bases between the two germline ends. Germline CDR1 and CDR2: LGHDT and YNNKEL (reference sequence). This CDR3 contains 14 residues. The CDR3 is CASSQEGRIYEQYF. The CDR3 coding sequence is TGTGCCAGCAGCCAAGAGGGTCGGATCTACGAGCAGTACTTC.

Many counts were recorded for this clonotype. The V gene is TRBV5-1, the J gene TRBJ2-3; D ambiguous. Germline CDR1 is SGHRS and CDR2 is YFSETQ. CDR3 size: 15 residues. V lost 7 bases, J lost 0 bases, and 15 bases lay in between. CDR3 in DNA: TGCGCCAGCCGGCTAGAACTTAGCAGCACAGATACGCAGTATTTT. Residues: CASRLELSSTDTQYF.

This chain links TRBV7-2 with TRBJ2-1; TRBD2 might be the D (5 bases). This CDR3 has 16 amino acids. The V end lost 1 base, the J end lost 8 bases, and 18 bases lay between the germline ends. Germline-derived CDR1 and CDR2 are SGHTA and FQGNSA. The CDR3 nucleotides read TGTGCCAGCAGCTTAGTCAGGAGGCTAGCTGGCGATGAGCAGTTCTTC. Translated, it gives CASSLVRRLAGDEQFF.

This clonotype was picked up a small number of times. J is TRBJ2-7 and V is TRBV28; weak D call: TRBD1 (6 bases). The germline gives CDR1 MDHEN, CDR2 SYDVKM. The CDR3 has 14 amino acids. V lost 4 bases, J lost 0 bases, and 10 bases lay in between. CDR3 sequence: CASSYRTVSYEQYF. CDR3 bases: TGTGCCAGCAGTTATCGGACAGTCTCCTACGAGCAGTACTTC.

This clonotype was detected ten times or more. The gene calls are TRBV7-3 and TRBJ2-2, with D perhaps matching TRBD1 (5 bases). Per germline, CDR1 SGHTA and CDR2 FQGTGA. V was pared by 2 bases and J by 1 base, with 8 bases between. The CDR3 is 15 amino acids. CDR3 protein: CASSLGQGNTGELFF. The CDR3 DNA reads TGTGCCAGCAGCTTAGGTCAGGGGAACACCGGGGAGCTGTTTTTT.

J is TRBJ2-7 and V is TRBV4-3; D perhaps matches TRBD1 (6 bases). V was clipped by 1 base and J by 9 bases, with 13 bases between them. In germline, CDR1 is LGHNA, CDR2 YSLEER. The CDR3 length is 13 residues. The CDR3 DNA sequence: TGCGCCAGCAGCCAAGTCAGGGGTGTACGGCAGTACTTC. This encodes CASSQVRGVRQYF.

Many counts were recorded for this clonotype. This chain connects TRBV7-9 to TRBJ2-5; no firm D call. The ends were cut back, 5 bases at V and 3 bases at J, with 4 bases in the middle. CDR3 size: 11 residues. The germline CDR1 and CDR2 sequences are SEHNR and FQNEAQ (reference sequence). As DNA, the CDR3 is TGTGCCAGCAGCCAAAAAGAGACCCAGTACTTC. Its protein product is CASSQKETQYF.

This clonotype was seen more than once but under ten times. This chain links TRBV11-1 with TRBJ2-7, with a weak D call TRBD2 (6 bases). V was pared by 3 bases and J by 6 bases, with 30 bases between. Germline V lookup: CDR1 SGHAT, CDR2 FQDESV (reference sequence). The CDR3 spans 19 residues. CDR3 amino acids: CASSLSHPWGLGKWGEQYF. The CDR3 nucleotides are TGTGCCAGCAGCTTGTCCCATCCGTGGGGACTGGGCAAATGGGGCGAGCAGTACTTC. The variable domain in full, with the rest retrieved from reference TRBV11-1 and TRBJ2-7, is EAEVAQSPRYKITEKSQAVAFWCDPISGHATLYWYRQILGQGPELLVQFQDESVVDDSQLPKDRFSAERLKGVDSTLKIQPAELGDSAMYLCASSLSHPWGLGKWGEQYFGPGTRLTVT.

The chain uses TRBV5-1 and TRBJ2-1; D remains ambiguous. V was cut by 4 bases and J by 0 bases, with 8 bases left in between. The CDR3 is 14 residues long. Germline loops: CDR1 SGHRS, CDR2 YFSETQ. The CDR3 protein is CASSAYDSYNEQFF. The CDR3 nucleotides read TGCGCCAGCAGCGCTTACGACTCCTACAATGAGCAGTTCTTC.

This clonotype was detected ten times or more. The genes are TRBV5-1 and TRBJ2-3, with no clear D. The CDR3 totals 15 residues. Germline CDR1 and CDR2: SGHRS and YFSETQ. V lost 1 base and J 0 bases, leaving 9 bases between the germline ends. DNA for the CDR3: TGCGCCAGCAGCTTGCAGGTCTCTAGCACAGATACGCAGTATTTT. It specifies CASSLQVSSTDTQYF. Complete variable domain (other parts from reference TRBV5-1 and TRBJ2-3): KAGVTQTPRYLIKTRGQQVTLSCSPISGHRSVSWYQQTPGQGLQFLFEYFSETQRNKGNFPGRFSGRQFSNSRSEMNVSTLELGDSALYLCASSLQVSSTDTQYFGPGTRLTVL.

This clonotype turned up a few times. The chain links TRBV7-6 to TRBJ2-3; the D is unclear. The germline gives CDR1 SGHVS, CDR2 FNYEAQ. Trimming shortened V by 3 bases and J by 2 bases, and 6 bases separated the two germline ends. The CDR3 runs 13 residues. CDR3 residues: CASSFLNTDTQYF. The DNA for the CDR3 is TGTGCCAGCAGCTTCCTCAACACAGATACGCAGTATTTT.

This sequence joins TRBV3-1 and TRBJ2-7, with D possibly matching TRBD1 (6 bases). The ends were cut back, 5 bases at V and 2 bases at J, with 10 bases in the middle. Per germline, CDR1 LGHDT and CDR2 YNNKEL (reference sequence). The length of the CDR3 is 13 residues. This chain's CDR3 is CASSERQAYEQYF. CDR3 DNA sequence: TGTGCCAGCAGCGAAAGACAGGCCTACGAGCAGTACTTC.

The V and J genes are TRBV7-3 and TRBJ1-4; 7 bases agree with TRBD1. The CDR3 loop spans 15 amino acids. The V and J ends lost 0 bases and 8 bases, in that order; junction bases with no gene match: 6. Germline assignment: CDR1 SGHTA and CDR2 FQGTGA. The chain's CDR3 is CASSLTGGAGEKLFF. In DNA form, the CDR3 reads TGTGCCAGCAGCTTAACAGGGGGCGCAGGAGAAAAACTGTTTTTT. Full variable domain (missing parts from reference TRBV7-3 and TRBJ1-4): GAGVSQTPSNKVTEKGKYVELRCDPISGHTALYWYRQSLGQGPEFLIYFQGTGAADDSGLPNDRFFAVRPEGSVSTLKIQRTERGDSAVYLCASSLTGGAGEKLFFGSGTQLSVL.

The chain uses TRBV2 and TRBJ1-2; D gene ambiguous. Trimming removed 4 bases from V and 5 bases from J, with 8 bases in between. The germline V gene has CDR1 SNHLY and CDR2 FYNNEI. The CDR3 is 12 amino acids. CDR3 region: CASSVLDYGYTF. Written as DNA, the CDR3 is TGTGCCAGCAGTGTACTTGATTATGGCTACACCTTC.

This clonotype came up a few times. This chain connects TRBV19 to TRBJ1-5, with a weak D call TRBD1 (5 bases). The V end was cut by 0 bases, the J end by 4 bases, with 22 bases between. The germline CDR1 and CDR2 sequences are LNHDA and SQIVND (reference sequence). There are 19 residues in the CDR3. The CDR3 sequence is CASSIDPDLARAANQPQHF. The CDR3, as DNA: TGTGCCAGTAGTATAGATCCGGATCTGGCCAGGGCGGCGAATCAGCCCCAGCATTTT.

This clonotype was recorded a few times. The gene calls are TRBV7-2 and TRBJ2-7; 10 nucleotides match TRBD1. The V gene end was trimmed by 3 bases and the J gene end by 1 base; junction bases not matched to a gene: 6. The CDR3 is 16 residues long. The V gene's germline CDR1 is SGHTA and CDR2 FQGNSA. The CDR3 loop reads CASSFSRDRGSYEQYF. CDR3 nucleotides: TGTGCCAGCAGCTTCAGCCGGGACAGGGGATCCTACGAGCAGTACTTC.

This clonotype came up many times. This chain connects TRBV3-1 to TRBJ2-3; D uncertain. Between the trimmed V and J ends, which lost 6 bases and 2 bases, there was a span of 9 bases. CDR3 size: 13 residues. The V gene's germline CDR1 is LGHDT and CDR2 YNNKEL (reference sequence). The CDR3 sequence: CASRGWDTDTQYF. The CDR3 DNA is TGTGCCAGCAGGGGATGGGACACAGATACGCAGTATTTT.

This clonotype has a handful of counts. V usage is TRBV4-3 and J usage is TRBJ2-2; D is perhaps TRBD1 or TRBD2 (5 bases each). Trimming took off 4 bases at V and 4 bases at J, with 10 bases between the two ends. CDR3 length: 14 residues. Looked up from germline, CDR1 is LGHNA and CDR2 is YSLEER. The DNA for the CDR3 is TGCGCCAGCAGCCGAGGGACGATCACCGGGGAGCTGTTTTTT. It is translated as CASSRGTITGELFF.

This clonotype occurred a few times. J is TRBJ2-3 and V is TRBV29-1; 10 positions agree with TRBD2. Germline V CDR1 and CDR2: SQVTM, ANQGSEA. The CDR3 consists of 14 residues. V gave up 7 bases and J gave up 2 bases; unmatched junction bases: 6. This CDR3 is CSGSSGSYTDTQYF. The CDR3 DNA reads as TGCAGCGGATCTAGCGGGAGTTACACAGATACGCAGTATTTT.

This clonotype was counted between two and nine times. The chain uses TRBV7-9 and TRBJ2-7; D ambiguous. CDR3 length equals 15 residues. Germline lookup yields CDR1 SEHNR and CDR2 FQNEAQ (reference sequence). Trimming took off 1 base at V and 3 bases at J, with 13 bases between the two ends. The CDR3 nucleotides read TGTGCCAGCAGCTTAGGGGTAGGGCTTTTCTACGAGCAGTACTTC. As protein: CASSLGVGLFYEQYF.